This TCR beta chain was documented in a study of post-analysis software for immune sequencing data. Looking at the study overall: Relapsing-remitting, secondary progressive and progressive-relapsing multiple sclerosis courses were included.

On this clonotype itself: Its matching antigen is unknown.

Study findings and constraints: Compared with controls, patients had more of about 5 TRBV segments, including TRBV5-6, TRBV5-1 and TRBV20-1. Versus controls, multiple sclerosis patients showed significantly lower diversity (normalized Chao1).

Unique-molecular-identifier-tagged TCR beta cDNA libraries were used. TCRdb passed the PCR reads through MiXCR, listing each CDR3 protein once. The profile covers 820,000 or so distinct CDR3 sequences, with 53% appearing a single time and around 4.5% taken by the ten largest. The CDR3 runs 15 residues. Germline CDR1 is SGHRS and CDR2 is YFSETQ. Material: blood. The TCR was taken from a girl under 18 with multiple sclerosis. V and J are TRBV5-1 and TRBJ2-7; D gene ambiguous. The J call may be wrong; the DNA end is better matched by TRBJ2-1. CDR3 in amino acids: CASRKTRSHGDEQFF. The CDR3 DNA follows: TGCGCCAGCAGGAAGACGAGGTCCCACGGCGATGAGCAGTTCTTC.